What follows are 19 T cell receptor beta chains derived from one specimen sequenced in a study of cytomegalovirus exposure and HLA in healthy donors. The PCR contained 60 Vbeta and 13 Jbeta primers. Some clones are missing from TCRdb's copy, which holds only in-frame ones; the method was immunoSEQ multiplex PCR. The sample carries about 150,000 clones, approximately 86% recorded once. The specimen was PBMCs. Receptors were obtained from a woman between 45 and 65 years old in good health and CMV-seropositive.

The V gene is TRBV5-6, the J gene TRBJ1-1; D might be TRBD1 (5 bases). The V gene lost 4 bases and the J gene lost 5 bases, with 12 bases spanning the gap. Per the germline V gene, CDR1 is SGHDT and CDR2 is YYEEEE. The CDR3 covers 13 residues. CDR3 sequence: CASSAGTETEAFF. CDR3 nucleotide sequence: TGTGCCAGCAGCGCCGGGACTGAGACTGAAGCTTTCTTT.

The gene calls are TRBV2 and TRBJ1-4; D gene uncertain. Deletions cut 0 bases from V and 2 bases from J, with 10 bases between. Looked up from germline, CDR1 is SNHLY and CDR2 is FYNNEI. The CDR3 has 16 residues. This CDR3 is CASSEAVLGTNEKLFF. The CDR3 DNA reads as TGTGCCAGCAGTGAAGCCGTCCTCGGGACTAATGAAAAACTGTTTTTT.

The chain employs TRBV2 and TRBJ2-5; D not certain. The J call is uncertain, as TRBJ2-7 better fits the DNA end. Germline lookup yields CDR1 SNHLY and CDR2 FYNNEI. CDR3 length equals 13 residues. CDR3 protein: CASRDPGRNEQYF. CDR3 DNA sequence: TGTGCCAGCAGAGACCCAGGCCGTAACGAGCAGTACTTC.

The chain joins TRBV5-6 to TRBJ2-1, with D tentatively TRBD1 (6 bases). This CDR3 is 14 amino acids long. The V end was cut by 4 bases, the J end by 3 bases, with 11 bases between. The germline gives CDR1 SGHDT, CDR2 YYEEEE. The CDR3 region has the DNA TGTGCCAGCAGCCCAGGACAGCTCTACAATGAGCAGTTCTTC. It yields the protein CASSPGQLYNEQFF.

J is TRBJ1-1 and V is TRBV5-6; a weak D match, TRBD1 (5 bases). Trimming took 4 bases from V and 10 from J, leaving 23 bases between them. The CDR3 totals 15 residues. Germline CDR1 is SGHDT and CDR2 is YYEEEE. CDR3 DNA: TGTGCCAGCAGCGGGAACAGGTTAGTTGACCTGGCAGCTTTCTTT. This translates into CASSGNRLVDLAAFF.

A few counts support this clone. J is TRBJ2-2 and V is TRBV6-6, with TRBD1 as a possible D gene (6 bases). The CDR3 is 16 amino acids. The germline gives CDR1 MNHNY, CDR2 SVGAGI (reference sequence). Trimming removed 3 bases from V and 2 bases from J, with 13 bases in between. In nucleotides, the CDR3 is TGTGCCAGCAGTTATTTGGGGGCCCAAAACACCGGGGAGCTGTTTTTT. Translation: CASSYLGAQNTGELFF.

J is TRBJ2-7 and V is TRBV18; D may be TRBD2 (6 bases). Trimming left V 1 base short and J 5 bases short, with 15 bases between. The CDR3 covers 15 residues. The germline gives CDR1 KGHSH, CDR2 LQKENI. The CDR3, as DNA: TGTGCCAGCTCACCACAGGGAGGAGGTTTCGACGAGCAGTACTTC. Translated: CASSPQGGGFDEQYF. The whole variable domain, filled in from reference TRBV18 and TRBJ2-7, reads NAGVMQNPRHLVRRRGQEARLRCSPMKGHSHVYWYRQLPEEGLKFMVYLQKENIIDESGMPKERFSAEFPKEGPSILRIQQVVRGDSAAYFCASSPQGGGFDEQYFGPGTRLTVT.

This chain uses TRBV4-3 with TRBJ1-6; a weak D match, TRBD1 (5 bases). The CDR3 is 15 residues long. Germline loops: CDR1 LGHNA, CDR2 YSLEER. V was cut by 0 bases and J by 8 bases, with 11 bases left in between. The CDR3 region has the DNA TGCGCCAGCAGCCAAGAACGGGCGGGGGATTCACCCCTCCACTTT. It codes for CASSQERAGDSPLHF.

The V and J genes are TRBV29-1 and TRBJ1-2; D unclear. CDR1 and CDR2 (germline): SQVTM, ANQGSEA. The CDR3 consists of 10 residues. The ends were cut back, 6 bases at V and 4 bases at J, with 6 bases in the middle. The CDR3 DNA reads as TGCAGCGTAGAGAGCTATGGCTACACCTTC. It yields the protein CSVESYGYTF.

The rearrangement links TRBV29-1 to TRBJ2-1; weak D call: TRBD1 (6 bases). Germline CDR1 reads SQVTM; CDR2 reads ANQGSEA. Trimming took 3 bases from V and 5 from J, leaving 14 bases between them. This CDR3 has 14 amino acids. CDR3 in amino acids: CSVDSGVKNNEQFF. The CDR3 nucleotides read TGCAGCGTTGACTCAGGGGTTAAGAACAATGAGCAGTTCTTC.

This clone was found a few times. J is TRBJ2-5 and V is TRBV5-6; 7 bases fit TRBD1. The CDR3 is made up of 15 amino acids. Germline V gene lookup returns CDR1 SGHDT and CDR2 YYEEEE. The trim removed 2 bases at V and 4 bases at J, leaving 8 bases unmatched. CDR3 nucleotides: TGTGCCAGCAGCTTCCGACGGGACAGTACAGAGACCCAGTACTTC. Its protein product is CASSFRRDSTETQYF.

This chain uses TRBV5-1 with TRBJ2-5; D perhaps matches TRBD2 (8 bases). The DNA end is more similar to TRBJ2-7, so the J call may be wrong. CDR1 is SGHRS, CDR2 YFSETQ, per germline. CDR3 size: 15 residues. In DNA, the CDR3 is TGCGCCAGCAGCCTAGGGGGCGCGGGGGGCTACGAGCAGTACTTC. It codes for CASSLGGAGGYEQYF.

This sequence joins TRBV7-2 and TRBJ1-6; D is perhaps TRBD1 (6 bases). This CDR3 has 17 amino acids. With 6 bases removed from V and 3 bases from J, the gap between germline ends came to 18 bases. Germline V gene data show CDR1 as SGHTA and CDR2 as FQGNSA. CDR3 DNA: TGTGCCAGCAGTCAAACCTTTCAGGGGTGCTATAATTCACCCCTCCACTTT. This gives the protein CASSQTFQGCYNSPLHF.

Concerning this clone: One junction end disagrees with the germline gene, perhaps due to a read error. Other DNA sequences from this sample encode an identical CDR3 as well. This chain connects TRBV5-4 to TRBJ1-2; weak D call: TRBD1 (5 bases). Looked up from germline, CDR1 is SGHNT and CDR2 is YYREEE (reference sequence). This CDR3 is built from 12 residues. CDR3 residues: CASSQDTGEHTF. The CDR3 DNA reads as TGCGCCAGCAGCCAAGATACAGGAGAGCACACCTTC. Combining the CDR3 with reference TRBV5-4 and TRBJ1-2 gives the whole variable domain ETGVTQSPTHLIKTRGQQVTLRCSSQSGHNTVSWYQQALGQGPQFIFQYYREEENGRGNFPPRFSGLQFPNYSSELNVNALELDDSALYLCASSQDTGEHTFGSGTRLTVV.

This sequence joins TRBV19 and TRBJ1-1; 7 positions match TRBD1. The CDR3 consists of 15 residues. With V trimmed by 5 bases and J by 0 bases, 6 bases remained unmatched. The germline V gene encodes CDR1 LNHDA and CDR2 SQIVND (reference sequence). CDR3 in DNA: TGTGCCAGTAGTGCCCGACAGGGCCTGAACACTGAAGCTTTCTTT. It specifies CASSARQGLNTEAFF.

The V and J genes are TRBV18 and TRBJ2-7; 8 nucleotides agree with TRBD1. J gave up 6 bases and V 1 base, and 8 bases lay outside the gene matches. The CDR3 sequence is 15 residues long. Germline loops: CDR1 KGHSH, CDR2 LQKENI. The CDR3 spells CASSPQTGVRSEQYF. The CDR3 region has the DNA TGTGCCAGCTCACCACAGACAGGGGTGCGCAGCGAGCAGTACTTC.

This clone was recorded a few times. Other DNA sequences in the same sample also yield this CDR3. The CDR3 coding sequence is TGTGCCAGCAGCTTAGGCGGTGGAAACACCATATATTTT. This encodes CASSLGGGNTIYF. The rearrangement joins TRBV7-9 to TRBJ1-3; unclear D gene. Between the trimmed V and J ends, which lost 1 base and 3 bases, there was a span of 4 bases. CDR1 is SEHNR and CDR2 is FQNEAQ in the germline V gene (reference sequence). The CDR3 has 13 residues.

The chain has TRBV15 and TRBJ2-7; D uncertain. The V gene's germline CDR1 is LNHNV and CDR2 YYDKDF (reference sequence). V lost 0 bases and J 6 bases, leaving 9 bases between the germline ends. The CDR3 is 13 residues long. The CDR3: CATSRDIAAEQYF. For the CDR3, the DNA is TGTGCCACCAGCAGAGATATTGCGGCCGAGCAGTACTTC.

The rearrangement uses TRBV6-5 and TRBJ1-2, with D maybe TRBD1 (5 bases). Trimming removed 2 bases from V and 5 bases from J, with 12 bases in between. The CDR3 extends over 14 amino acids. The V gene's germline CDR1 is MNHEY and CDR2 SVGAGI. For the CDR3, the DNA is TGTGCCAGCAGTTACACCCCGGACAAATATGGCTACACCTTC. Its protein product is CASSYTPDKYGYTF.